This T cell receptor beta chain was recovered during a study of cytomegalovirus exposure and HLA in healthy donors. Regarding the study as a whole: Associated with cytomegalovirus, according to the listing, were 150 to 200 TCR beta chains.

Germline lookup yields CDR1 SGHAT and CDR2 FQDESV (reference sequence). The CDR3 is 15 residues long. With V trimmed by 0 bases and J by 5 bases, 5 bases remained unmatched. 60 Vbeta and 13 Jbeta primers were used in PCR. This table comes from immunoSEQ multiplex PCR, and its TCRdb copy is limited to in-frame clones, with some not included. Of 200,000 to 250,000 clones in the sample, 70% to 85% were seen once. Concerning this clone: Its specificity is not known.

This chain links TRBV11-1 with TRBJ2-7, with 9 bases lining up with TRBD1. This TCR was sampled from a male donor in good health and CMV-seronegative. Sequences were obtained from PBMCs. The CDR3 DNA reads TGTGCCAGCAGCTTAGCCTACAGGGGGCTTAACGAGCAGTACTTC. This encodes CASSLAYRGLNEQYF. Full variable domain (outside the CDR3, taken from reference TRBV11-1 and TRBJ2-7): EAEVAQSPRYKITEKSQAVAFWCDPISGHATLYWYRQILGQGPELLVQFQDESVVDDSQLPKDRFSAERLKGVDSTLKIQPAELGDSAMYLCASSLAYRGLNEQYFGPGTRLTVT.